A selection of T cell receptor beta chains follows, all from one sample in a study of blood T cell repertoires in COVID-19. This table comes from immunoSEQ multiplex PCR, and its TCRdb copy is limited to in-frame clones, with some not included. The table has about 480,000 clones, roughly nine tenths seen once. The sample consisted of peripheral blood. The origin of the receptors is a woman between 50 and 59 years old with COVID-19, enrolled during active disease. Each CDR3 is given with its conserved first and last residue. The order of the fields is J gene, D gene, clone size, V gene, CDR3 DNA, CDR3 protein. D genes are given only for firm matches. Size tells how often a clone was seen (once, few, many) or the class of an expanded clone, and some rows leave it out.

TRBJ1-1 - - TRBV2 TGTGCCAGCGAGGGGGACACTGAAGCTTTCTTT CASEGDTEAFF
TRBJ1-6 - - TRBV27 TGTGCCAGCAGTCCCCTCACAGGGAGTAGCTCCTATAATTCACCCCTCCACTTT CASSPLTGSSSYNSPLHF
TRBJ2-1 - - TRBV4-1 TGCGCCAGCAGCCACCCGGGTTTAGGAAATGAGCAGTTCTTC CASSHPGLGNEQFF
TRBJ1-2 - - TRBV5-6 TGTGCCAGCAGCTTGACAGGCGACCACTATGGCTACACCTTC CASSLTGDHYGYTF
TRBJ1-5 TRBD1 - TRBV2 TGTGCCAGCAGCTTAAGGGGCAGGGGGTTCCATCAGCCCCAGCATTTT CASSLRGRGFHQPQHF
TRBJ2-1 - - TRBV19 TGTGCCAGTAGTCGCGACAGTAGCTCCTACAATGAGCAGTTCTTC CASSRDSSSYNEQFF
TRBJ1-5 - - TRBV6-2/TRBV6-3 TGTGCCAGCAGCCTTCAGGGGAGGCCCCAGCATTTT CASSLQGRPQHF
TRBJ2-1 TRBD1 - TRBV19 TGTGCCAGTAGCCCACTTCCGGGACAGGGGGTAGGTGAGCAGTTCTTC CASSPLPGQGVGEQFF
TRBJ1-1 - - TRBV3-1/TRBV3-2 TGTGCCAGCAGCCCCCAGGGGCAGGGCACTGAAGCTTTCTTT CASSPQGQGTEAFF
TRBJ1-1 TRBD1 - TRBV10-3 TGTGCCACCGAGACAGGGAATATGAACACTGAAGCTTTCTTT CATETGNMNTEAFF
TRBJ2-6 - - TRBV2 TGTGCCAGCAGTACACGGACTCACGGGGCCAACGTCCTGACTTTC CASSTRTHGANVLTF
TRBJ1-2 TRBD1 - TRBV4-1 TGCGCCAGCAGCCTCCATCTAGGACAGGGAAGAAGGGACTATGGCTACACCTTC CASSLHLGQGRRDYGYTF
TRBJ1-1 TRBD1 - TRBV7-8 TGTGCCAGCAGCCCGAGGACAGGGGACACTGAAGCTTTCTTT CASSPRTGDTEAFF
TRBJ1-4 - - TRBV5-6 TGTGCCAGCAGCTCTGGGGAGGAAAAACTGTTTTTT CASSSGEEKLFF
TRBJ1-6 - - TRBV5-1 TGCGCCAGCAGCTTGGGTGGGGGGGCGGCTGACTCACCCCTCCACTTT CASSLGGGAADSPLHF
TRBJ1-1 - - TRBV12-3/TRBV12-4 TGTGCCAGCAGTTTAAGGGGGACGGCTTTCTTT CASSLRGTAFF
TRBJ2-5 - - TRBV6-5 TGTGCCAGCAGTTACGGCCGGGGGGCTCAAGAGACCCAGTACTTC CASSYGRGAQETQYF
TRBJ2-1 - - TRBV30 TGTGCCTGGATGCAGGGTAGTGATTACAATGAGCAGTTCTTC CAWMQGSDYNEQFF
TRBJ2-2 - - TRBV3-1/TRBV3-2 TGTGCCAGCAGGTACGGGACTTTCACCGGGGAGCTGTTTTTT CASRYGTFTGELFF
TRBJ2-2 TRBD1 few TRBV7-9 TGTGCCAGCAGCTTAGCCGGGACAGGGGGTACCGGGGAGCTGTTTTTT CASSLAGTGGTGELFF
TRBJ1-1 TRBD1 few TRBV28 TGTGCCAGCAGTCCAGGGGGTGGCACTGAAGCTTTCTTT CASSPGGGTEAFF
TRBJ1-2 TRBD1 - TRBV28 TGTGCCAGCAGGCAGGGGACAGGGAATGGCTACACCTTC CASRQGTGNGYTF
TRBJ1-2 - - TRBV3-1/TRBV3-2 TGTGCCAGCACCCCAGGGCAGATAAGATATGGCTACACCTTC CASTPGQIRYGYTF
TRBJ1-1 - - TRBV5-1 TGCGCCAGCAGCCTTACAGTTCCGGACACTGAAGCTTTCTTT CASSLTVPDTEAFF
TRBJ2-3 - - TRBV27 TGTGCCAGCAGGGACTATTCGGCTGGGGATACGCAGTATTTT CASRDYSAGDTQYF
TRBJ2-7 - once TRBV7-9 TGTGCCAGCAGCTTGGAGTACGAGCAGTACTTC CASSLEYEQYF
TRBJ1-2 - - TRBV6-5 TGTGCCAGCAGCCGTCCGGCCAGGGTCTACTATGGCTACACCTTC CASSRPARVYYGYTF
TRBJ1-1 - - TRBV14 TGTGCCAGCAGTCGGGGGGCCAGGGGTTTGGGCACTGAAGCTTTCTTT CASSRGARGLGTEAFF
TRBJ1-2 - - TRBV4-1 TGCGCCAGCAGCGGGAATCAGGGACTCGGCTATGGCTACACCTTC CASSGNQGLGYGYTF
TRBJ1-3 TRBD1 once TRBV4-1 TGCGCCAGCAGCCTTACCCAGGGGGCGGCTTACACCATATATTTT CASSLTQGAAYTIYF
TRBJ1-4 - - TRBV13 TGTGCCAGCAGCTTATATGCAGGGACTAATGAAAAACTGTTTTTT CASSLYAGTNEKLFF
TRBJ1-4 - - TRBV5-1 TGCGCCAGCAGCTCTGGTGACTATATAGAGGAAAAACTGTTTTTT CASSSGDYIEEKLFF
TRBJ2-7 - - TRBV7-9 TGTGCCAGCAGCTTACGACAGTTCTACGAGCAGTACTTC CASSLRQFYEQYF
TRBJ2-7 - - TRBV19 TGTGCCAGTAGTATGGGGCCCGAGTACGAGCAGTACTTC CASSMGPEYEQYF
TRBJ1-2 - - TRBV19 TGTGCCAGTACCAAGACCGGGTATGGCTACACCTTC CASTKTGYGYTF
TRBJ1-1 TRBD1 - TRBV6-5 TGTGCCAGCGGACAGGGTTTCGAGGGGACTGAAGCTTTCTTT CASGQGFEGTEAFF
TRBJ1-2 TRBD1 - TRBV6-5 TGTGCCAGCAGTCCGACAGGGAACGGCTACACCTTC CASSPTGNGYTF
TRBJ1-1 - - TRBV9 TGTGCCAGCAGCGTAGCGGGGTTGAAGACTGAAGCTTTCTTT CASSVAGLKTEAFF
TRBJ1-1 - - TRBV3-1/TRBV3-2 TGTGCCAGCAGCAAAGCCCCTATGAGCCTGAACACTGAAGCTTTCTTT CASSKAPMSLNTEAFF
TRBJ2-7 - - TRBV6-5 TGTGCCAGCATCCATGGACTGAGCTCCTACGAGCAGTACTTC CASIHGLSSYEQYF
TRBJ1-2 TRBD1 - TRBV6-2/TRBV6-3 TGTGCCAGCAGCCTCTCCTCGACAGGGGATCGTAGGGGCTACACCTTC CASSLSSTGDRRGYTF
TRBJ1-2 - - TRBV6-1 TGTGCCAGCAGTGAGGGCCCCGGTGGCTACACCTTC CASSEGPGGYTF
TRBJ1-3 - - TRBV6-5 TGTGCCAGCGGAATCGGTGGGCAGGGAAACACCATATATTTT CASGIGGQGNTIYF
TRBJ1-2 TRBD1 - TRBV7-9 TGTGCCAGCAGCCACATCAACTCGGGGAGGACAGGGTTCACTGGCTACACCTTC CASSHINSGRTGFTGYTF
TRBJ2-1 TRBD1 - TRBV7-2 TGTGCCAGCAGCTACGACCTGGACAGGCCGTTCTTC CASSYDLDRPFF
TRBJ1-6 TRBD1 few TRBV30 TGTGCCTGGAGTCCCAGGGGGAGTGATTCACCCCTCCACTTT CAWSPRGSDSPLHF
TRBJ2-7 TRBD2 - TRBV2 TGTGCCAGCAGACGCGGGGGCGAGCAGTACTTC CASRRGGEQYF
TRBJ2-2 TRBD1 - TRBV19 TGTGCCAGTAGCGGACAGGGGTACACCGGGGAGCTGTTTTTT CASSGQGYTGELFF
TRBJ1-6 - - TRBV6-5 TGTGCCAGCAGGGCCCCAGGATCAGGAAATTCACCCCTCCACTTT CASRAPGSGNSPLHF
TRBJ2-7 - - TRBV19 TGTGCCAGTAGTATGGGCGGCGGAGGCTACGAGCAGTACTTC CASSMGGGGYEQYF
TRBJ2-7 - - TRBV28 TGTGCACTATCGAGAAACTCCTACGAGCAGTACTTC CALSRNSYEQYF
TRBJ2-1 TRBD2 few TRBV7-3 TGTGCCAGCAGCTTCGGACTAGCGGGGTATGAGCAGTTCTTC CASSFGLAGYEQFF
TRBJ2-4 - - TRBV28 TGTGCCAGCAGTTTAGGGGGGGCAACCAAAAACATTCAGTACTTC CASSLGGATKNIQYF